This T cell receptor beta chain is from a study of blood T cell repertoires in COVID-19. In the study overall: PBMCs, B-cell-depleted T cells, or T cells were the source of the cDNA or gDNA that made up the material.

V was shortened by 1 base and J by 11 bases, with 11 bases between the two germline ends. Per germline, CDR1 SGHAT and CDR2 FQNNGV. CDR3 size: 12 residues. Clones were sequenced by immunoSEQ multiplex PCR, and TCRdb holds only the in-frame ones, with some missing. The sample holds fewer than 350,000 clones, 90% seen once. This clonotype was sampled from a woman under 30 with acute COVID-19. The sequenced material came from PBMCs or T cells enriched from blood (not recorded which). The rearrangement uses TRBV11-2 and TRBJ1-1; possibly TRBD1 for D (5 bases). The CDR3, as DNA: TGTGCCAGCAGCTTAGTTGGGGCGCCGGCTTTCTTT. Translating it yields CASSLVGAPAFF.